Presented here are 7 T cell receptor beta chains from one specimen sequenced in a study of cytomegalovirus exposure and HLA in healthy donors. The PCR was carried out with 60 Vbeta primers and 13 Jbeta primers. Sequencing used immunoSEQ multiplex PCR; TCRdb keeps in-frame clones, though not all of them. The sample consists of about 120,000 clones, nearly 80% of them appearing once. Sequencing used PBMCs. The origin of the receptors is a woman aged 30 to 39 in good health and CMV-seropositive.

The chain is built from TRBV6-1 and TRBJ2-1; no definite D call. Per the germline V gene, CDR1 is MNHNS and CDR2 is SASEGT. The V end lost 6 bases, the J end lost 5 bases, and 11 bases lay between the germline ends. The CDR3 has 13 amino acids. The CDR3 loop reads CASRYGLNNEQFF. CDR3 nucleotides: TGTGCCAGCAGGTATGGGCTGAACAATGAGCAGTTCTTC.

The chain recombines TRBV9 with TRBJ2-7; the D gene is possibly TRBD2 (5 bases). The germline gives CDR1 SGDLS, CDR2 YYNGEE. CDR3 length: 17 amino acids. Trimming left V 2 bases short and J 0 bases short, with 18 bases between. The CDR3 nucleotides are TGTGCCAGCAGCGTCAGCGGAACTAACCCGAACTCCTACGAGCAGTACTTC. Its protein product is CASSVSGTNPNSYEQYF.

In DNA form, the CDR3 reads TGTGCCAGCAGTTACTCAAGCGGGGGGCATGAGCAGTTCTTC. Translation gives CASSYSSGGHEQFF. The rearrangement links TRBV6-5 to TRBJ2-1, with 9 bases aligning to TRBD2. V gave up 0 bases and J gave up 8 bases; unmatched junction bases: 2. The CDR3 contains 14 residues. Germline-derived CDR1 and CDR2 are MNHEY and SVGAGI.

The V call is TRBV9, the J call TRBJ1-2; 7 bases align to TRBD1. The CDR3 runs 15 residues. Trimming cost V 3 bases and J 8 bases; bases outside gene matches: 13. CDR1 SGDLS and CDR2 YYNGEE come from the germline V gene. The CDR3 DNA is TGTGCCAGCAGCGCGACAGGGATGGGGTCTCGAGGCTACACCTTC. Translated, it gives CASSATGMGSRGYTF.

The J gene is TRBJ1-1, the V gene TRBV19; 10 bases are shared with TRBD1. The CDR3 consists of 13 residues. Germline V lookup: CDR1 LNHDA, CDR2 SQIVND (reference sequence). V shed 4 bases and J 13 bases; nucleotides not matched to a gene: 9. This chain's CDR3 is CASSKSGQGMDFF. As DNA, the CDR3 is TGTGCCAGTAGTAAATCGGGACAGGGGATGGATTTCTTT.

The V gene is TRBV30, the J gene TRBJ2-5; possibly TRBD2 for D (7 bases). This CDR3 contains 15 residues. Trimming shortened V by 0 bases and J by 2 bases, and 13 bases separated the two germline ends. Germline V gives CDR1 GTSNPN, CDR2 SVGIG (reference sequence). CDR3 sequence (DNA): TGTGCCTGGAGTGTAGGCGGGGGCTTACAAGAGACCCAGTACTTC. It encodes CAWSVGGGLQETQYF.

The J gene is TRBJ1-5, the V gene TRBV30, with 10 bases identical to TRBD1. The CDR3 spans 14 residues. The germline V gene encodes CDR1 GTSNPN and CDR2 SVGIG (reference sequence). The DNA of the CDR3 is TGTGCTGCGGGACAGGGGAGGGGGGGAAGGCCCCAGCATTTT. This sequence encodes CAAGQGRGGRPQHF.